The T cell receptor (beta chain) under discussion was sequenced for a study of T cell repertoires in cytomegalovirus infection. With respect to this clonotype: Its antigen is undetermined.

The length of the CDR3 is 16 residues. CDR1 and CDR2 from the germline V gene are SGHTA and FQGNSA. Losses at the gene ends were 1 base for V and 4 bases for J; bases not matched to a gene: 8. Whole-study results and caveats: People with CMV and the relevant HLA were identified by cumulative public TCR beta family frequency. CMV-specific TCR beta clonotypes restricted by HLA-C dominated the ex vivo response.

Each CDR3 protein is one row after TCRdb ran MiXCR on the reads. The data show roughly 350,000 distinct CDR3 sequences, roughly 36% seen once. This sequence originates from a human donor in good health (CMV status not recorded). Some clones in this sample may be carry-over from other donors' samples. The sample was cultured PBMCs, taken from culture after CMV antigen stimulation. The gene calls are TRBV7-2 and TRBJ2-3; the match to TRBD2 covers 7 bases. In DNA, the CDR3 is TGTGCCAGCAGCTTAGTACTGATGCTAGCGGCAGATACGCAGTATTTT. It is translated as CASSLVLMLAADTQYF.